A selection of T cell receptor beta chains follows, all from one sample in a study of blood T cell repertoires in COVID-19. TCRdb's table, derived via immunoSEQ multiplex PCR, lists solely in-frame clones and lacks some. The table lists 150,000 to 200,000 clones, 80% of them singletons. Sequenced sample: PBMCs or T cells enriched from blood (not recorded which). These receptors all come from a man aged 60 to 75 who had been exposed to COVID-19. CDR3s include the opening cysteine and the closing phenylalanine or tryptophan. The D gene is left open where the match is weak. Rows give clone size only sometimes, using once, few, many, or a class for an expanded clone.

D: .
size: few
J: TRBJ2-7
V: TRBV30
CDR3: CAWRISYRFNEQYF
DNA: TGTGCCTGGAGGATTAGTTACAGGTTCAACGAGCAGTACTTC

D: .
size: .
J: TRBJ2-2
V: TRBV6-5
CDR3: CASSRTPRGELFF
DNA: TGTGCCAGCAGCCGTACTCCCCGCGGGGAGCTGTTTTTT

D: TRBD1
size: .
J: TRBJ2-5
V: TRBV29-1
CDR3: CSVEQGQETQYF
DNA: TGCAGCGTAGAACAGGGGCAAGAGACCCAGTACTTC

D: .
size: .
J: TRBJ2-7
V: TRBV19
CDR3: CASSAGSHEQYF
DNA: TGTGCCAGTTCGGCCGGGTCCCACGAGCAGTACTTC

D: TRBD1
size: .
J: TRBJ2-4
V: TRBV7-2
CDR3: CASSFRTGGPLAKNIQYF
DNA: TGTGCCAGCAGCTTCCGGACAGGGGGACCCTTAGCCAAAAACATTCAGTACTTC

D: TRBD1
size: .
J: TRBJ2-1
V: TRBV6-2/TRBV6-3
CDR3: CASSRDRPTYNEQFF
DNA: TGTGCCAGCAGTCGGGACAGGCCCACCTACAATGAGCAGTTCTTC

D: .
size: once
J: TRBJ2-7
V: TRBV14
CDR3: CASSQDRVLEQYF
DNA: TGTGCCAGCAGCCAAGATCGCGTACTCGAGCAGTACTTC

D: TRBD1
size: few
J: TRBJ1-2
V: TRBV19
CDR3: CASTLTGNIGDGYTF
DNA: TGTGCCAGTACCCTGACAGGGAACATCGGCGATGGCTACACCTTC

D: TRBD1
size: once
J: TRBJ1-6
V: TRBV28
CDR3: CASSETGMGLHF
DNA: TGTGCCAGCAGTGAGACAGGGATGGGCCTACACTTT

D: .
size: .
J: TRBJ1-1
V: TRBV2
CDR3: CASSERGRLGFTEAFF
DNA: TGTGCCAGCAGTGAGCGGGGACGTCTTGGATTCACTGAAGCTTTCTTT

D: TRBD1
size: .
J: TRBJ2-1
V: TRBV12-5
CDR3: CASGLDGRGLGLGAYNEQFF
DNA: TGTGCTAGTGGTTTAGATGGCAGGGGGCTAGGGCTAGGTGCCTACAATGAGCAGTTCTTC

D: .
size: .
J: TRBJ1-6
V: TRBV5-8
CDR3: CASSLSRQHYNSPLHF
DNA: TGTGCCAGCAGCTTGAGTAGACAGCACTATAATTCACCCCTCCACTTT

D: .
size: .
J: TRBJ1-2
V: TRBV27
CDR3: CASSLFPPGESYGYTF
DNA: TGTGCCAGCAGTTTATTCCCCCCGGGAGAAAGCTATGGCTACACCTTC

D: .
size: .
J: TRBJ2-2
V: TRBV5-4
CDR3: CASSLQGRNTGELFF
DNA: TGTGCCAGCAGCTTGCAGGGGCGGAACACCGGGGAGCTGTTTTTT

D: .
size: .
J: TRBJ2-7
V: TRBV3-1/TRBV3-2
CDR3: CASSQGHSSSYEQYF
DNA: TGTGCCAGCAGCCAAGGTCACAGCTCCTCCTACGAGCAGTACTTC

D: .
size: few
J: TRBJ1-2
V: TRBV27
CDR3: CASSLRGIYGYTF
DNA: TGTGCCAGCAGTTTACGGGGGATCTATGGCTACACCTTC

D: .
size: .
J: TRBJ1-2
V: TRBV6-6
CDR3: CASRSTGQPRGYTF
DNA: TGTGCCAGCAGATCCACAGGGCAACCTAGAGGCTACACCTTC

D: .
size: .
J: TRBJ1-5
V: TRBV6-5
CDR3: CASSFTEFNQPQHF
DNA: TGTGCCAGCAGTTTCACAGAATTTAATCAGCCCCAGCATTTT

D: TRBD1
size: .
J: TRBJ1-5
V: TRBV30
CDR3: CAWRLAGGNQPQHF
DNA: TGTGCCTGGAGATTGGCAGGGGGGAATCAGCCCCAGCATTTT

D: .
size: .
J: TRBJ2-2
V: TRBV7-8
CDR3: CASSLGGGPGELFF
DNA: TGTGCCAGCAGCTTAGGTGGGGGCCCCGGGGAGCTGTTTTTT

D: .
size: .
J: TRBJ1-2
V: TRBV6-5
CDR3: CASRGQNYGYTF
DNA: TGTGCCAGTCGTGGACAGAACTATGGCTACACCTTC

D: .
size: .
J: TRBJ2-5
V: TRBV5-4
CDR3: CASSPPGVAAQETQYF
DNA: TGTGCCAGCAGCCCTCCCGGGGTAGCGGCTCAAGAGACCCAGTACTTC

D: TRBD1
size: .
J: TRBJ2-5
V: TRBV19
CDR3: CASSSGTGVLETQYF
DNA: TGTGCCAGTAGTTCGGGGACAGGGGTTTTAGAGACCCAGTACTTC

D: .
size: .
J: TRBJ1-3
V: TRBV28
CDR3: CASRPSRGNTIYF
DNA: TGTGCCAGCAGACCATCCAGGGGAAACACCATATATTTT

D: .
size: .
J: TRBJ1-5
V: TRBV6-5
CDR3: CASGVAASNQPQHF
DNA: TGTGCCAGTGGAGTGGCAGCTTCCAATCAGCCCCAGCATTTT

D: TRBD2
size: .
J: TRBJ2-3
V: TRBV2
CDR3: CASSEALLASPTDTQYF
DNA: TGTGCCAGCAGTGAAGCTTTACTAGCGAGTCCCACAGATACGCAGTATTTT

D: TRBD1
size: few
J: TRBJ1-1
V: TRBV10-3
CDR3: CAISATDGTVPEAFF
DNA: TGTGCCATCAGTGCTACTGACGGGACAGTCCCCGAAGCTTTCTTT

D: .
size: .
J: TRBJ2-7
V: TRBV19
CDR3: CASRPPGLNYEQYF
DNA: TGTGCCAGTAGACCTCCGGGACTGAACTACGAGCAGTACTTC

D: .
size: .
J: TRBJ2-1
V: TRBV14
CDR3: CASSLLGQGKIYNEQFF
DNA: TGTGCCAGCAGCCTACTCGGGCAGGGCAAAATCTACAATGAGCAGTTCTTC

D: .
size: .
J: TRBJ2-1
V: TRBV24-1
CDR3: CATSRGATYNEQFF
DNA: TGTGCCACCAGCAGGGGAGCAACCTACAATGAGCAGTTCTTC

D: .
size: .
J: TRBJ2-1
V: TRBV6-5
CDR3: CASTRGTGVYNEQFF
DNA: TGTGCCAGCACCAGGGGGACTGGAGTATACAATGAGCAGTTCTTC

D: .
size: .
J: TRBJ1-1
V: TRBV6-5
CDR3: CASRPRGGNTEAFF
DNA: TGTGCCAGCAGGCCCCGGGGTGGGAACACTGAAGCTTTCTTT

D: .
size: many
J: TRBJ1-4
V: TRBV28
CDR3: CASSSRGFNEKLFF
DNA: TGTGCCAGCAGTTCCCGGGGATTTAATGAAAAACTGTTTTTT

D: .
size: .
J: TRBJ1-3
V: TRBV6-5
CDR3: CAVSPGNRGNTIYF
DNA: TGTGCCGTCTCGCCAGGGAACCGTGGAAACACCATATATTTT

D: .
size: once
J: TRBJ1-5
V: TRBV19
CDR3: CASSIYQGGGQPQHF
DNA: TGTGCCAGTAGTATTTACCAGGGAGGAGGTCAGCCCCAGCATTTT

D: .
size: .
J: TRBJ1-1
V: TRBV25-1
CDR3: CASVRGGRTEAFF
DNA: TGTGCCAGCGTTCGGGGGGGCCGGACTGAAGCTTTCTTT

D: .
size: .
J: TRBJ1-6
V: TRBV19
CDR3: CASRTSPEGSSYNSPLHF
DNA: TGTGCCAGTCGAACTTCGCCTGAGGGCAGCTCCTATAATTCACCCCTCCACTTT

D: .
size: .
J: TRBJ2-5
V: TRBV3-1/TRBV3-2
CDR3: CASSQGYQETQYF
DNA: TGTGCCAGCAGCCAGGGCTACCAAGAGACCCAGTACTTC

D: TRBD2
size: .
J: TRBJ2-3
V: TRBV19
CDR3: CASSLLAGGPTDTQYF
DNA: TGTGCCAGTAGTTTACTAGCGGGAGGGCCCACAGATACGCAGTATTTT

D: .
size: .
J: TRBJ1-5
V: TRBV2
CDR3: CASSTLTGGNQPQHF
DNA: TGTGCCAGCAGTACTCTCACAGGCGGCAATCAGCCCCAGCATTTT